This section outlines one T cell receptor (beta chain) sequence together with its context. Here immunoSEQ multiplex PCR was the method, and the copy in TCRdb shows in-frame clones only, minus some. The sample has 270,000 or so clones; approximately 90% are singletons. These data come from a study of blood T cell repertoires in COVID-19. This CDR3 contains 14 residues. The trim removed 1 base at V and 5 bases at J, leaving 5 bases unmatched. The V gene's germline CDR1 is GTSNPN and CDR2 SVGIG (reference sequence). Cohorts were based on clinical histories the participants reported. The specimen was PBMCs or T cells enriched from blood (not recorded which). The origin of this receptor is a man in his forties or fifties who had been exposed to COVID-19. The rearrangement uses TRBV30 and TRBJ2-7; 10 bases align to TRBD1. The CDR3 loop is CAWSGTGGSNEQYF. CDR3 DNA sequence: TGTGCCTGGAGTGGGACAGGGGGTAGTAACGAGCAGTACTTC.